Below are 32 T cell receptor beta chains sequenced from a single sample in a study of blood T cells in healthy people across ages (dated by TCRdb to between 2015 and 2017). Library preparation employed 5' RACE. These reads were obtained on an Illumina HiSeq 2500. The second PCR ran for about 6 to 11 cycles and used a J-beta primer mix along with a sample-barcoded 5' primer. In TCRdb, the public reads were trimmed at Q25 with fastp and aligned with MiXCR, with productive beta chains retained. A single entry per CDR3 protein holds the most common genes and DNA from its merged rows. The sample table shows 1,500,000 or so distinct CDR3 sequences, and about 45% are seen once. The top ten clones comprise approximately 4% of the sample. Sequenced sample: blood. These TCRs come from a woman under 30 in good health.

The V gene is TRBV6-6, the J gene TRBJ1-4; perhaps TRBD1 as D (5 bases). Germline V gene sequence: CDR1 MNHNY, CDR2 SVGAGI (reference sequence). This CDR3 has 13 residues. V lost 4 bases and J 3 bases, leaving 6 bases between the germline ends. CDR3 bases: TGTGCCAGCAGTTGGGGGGCTAATGAAAAACTGTTTTTT. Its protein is CASSWGANEKLFF.

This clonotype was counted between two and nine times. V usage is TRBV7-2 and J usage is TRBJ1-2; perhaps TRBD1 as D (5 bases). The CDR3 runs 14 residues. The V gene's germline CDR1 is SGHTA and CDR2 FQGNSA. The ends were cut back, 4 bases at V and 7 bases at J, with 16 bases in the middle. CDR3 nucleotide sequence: TGTGCCAGCAGCTCGGTCGAACCTGGGGGTGGCTACACCTTC. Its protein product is CASSSVEPGGGYTF.

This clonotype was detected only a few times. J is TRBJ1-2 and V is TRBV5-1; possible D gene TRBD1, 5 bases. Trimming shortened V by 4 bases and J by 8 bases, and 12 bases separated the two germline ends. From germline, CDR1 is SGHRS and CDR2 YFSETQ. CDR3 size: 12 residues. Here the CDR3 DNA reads TGCGCCAGCAGCACCCGGGGGGACGGCTACACCTTC. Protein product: CASSTRGDGYTF.

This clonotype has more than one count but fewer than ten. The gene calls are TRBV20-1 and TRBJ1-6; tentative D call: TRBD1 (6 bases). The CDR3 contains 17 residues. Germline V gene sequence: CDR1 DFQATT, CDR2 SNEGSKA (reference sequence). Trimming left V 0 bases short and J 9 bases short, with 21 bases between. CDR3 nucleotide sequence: TGCAGTGCTAGAGAATGGGAGGGGGTAGGTATCGGTTCACCCCTCCACTTT. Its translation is CSAREWEGVGIGSPLHF.

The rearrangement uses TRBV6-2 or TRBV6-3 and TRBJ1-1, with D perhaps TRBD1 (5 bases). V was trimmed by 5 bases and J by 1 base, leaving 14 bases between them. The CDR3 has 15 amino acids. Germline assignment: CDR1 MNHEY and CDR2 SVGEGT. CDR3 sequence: CASSLREVGNTEAFF. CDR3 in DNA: TGTGCCAGCAGTCTCAGGGAAGTCGGGAACACTGAAGCTTTCTTT.

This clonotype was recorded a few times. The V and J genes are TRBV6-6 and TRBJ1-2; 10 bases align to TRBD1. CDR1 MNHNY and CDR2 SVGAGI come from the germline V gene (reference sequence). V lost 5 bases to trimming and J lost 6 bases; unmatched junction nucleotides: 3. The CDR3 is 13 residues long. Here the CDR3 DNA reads TGTGCCAGCAGTCACGGGACAGGGGATGGCTACACCTTC. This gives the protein CASSHGTGDGYTF.

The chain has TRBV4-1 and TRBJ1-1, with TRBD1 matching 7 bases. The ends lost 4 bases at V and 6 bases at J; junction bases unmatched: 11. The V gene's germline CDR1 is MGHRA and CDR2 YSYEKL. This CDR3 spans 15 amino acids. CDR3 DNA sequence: TGCGCCAGCAGCCGACTCGCCACAGGGGAGGCTGAAGCTTTCTTT. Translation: CASSRLATGEAEAFF.

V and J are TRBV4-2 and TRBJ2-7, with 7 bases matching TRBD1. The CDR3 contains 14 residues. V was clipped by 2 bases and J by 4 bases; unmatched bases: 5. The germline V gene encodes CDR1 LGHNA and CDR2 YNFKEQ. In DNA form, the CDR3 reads TGTGCCAGCAGCCAACCACAGGGGTCGTACGAGCAGTACTTC. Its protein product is CASSQPQGSYEQYF.

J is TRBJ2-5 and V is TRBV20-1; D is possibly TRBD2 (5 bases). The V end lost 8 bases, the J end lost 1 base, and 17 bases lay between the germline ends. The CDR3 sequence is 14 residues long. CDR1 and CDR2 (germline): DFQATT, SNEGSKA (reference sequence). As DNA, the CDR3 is TGCAGTACTCCCACCGGGGTAGTCCAAGAGACCCAGTACTTC. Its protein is CSTPTGVVQETQYF.

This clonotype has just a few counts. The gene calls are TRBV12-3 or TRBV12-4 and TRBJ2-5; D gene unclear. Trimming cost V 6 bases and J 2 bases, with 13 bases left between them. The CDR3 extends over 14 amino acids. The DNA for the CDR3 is TGTGCCAGCAGCGCGTGGACGGAGCAAGAGACCCAGTACTTC. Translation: CASSAWTEQETQYF.

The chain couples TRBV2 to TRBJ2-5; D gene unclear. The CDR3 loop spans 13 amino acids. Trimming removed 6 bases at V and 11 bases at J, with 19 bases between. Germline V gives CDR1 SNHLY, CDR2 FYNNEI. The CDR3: CASRTYGINEQYF. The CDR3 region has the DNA TGTGCCAGCAGAACTTATGGGATCAATGAGCAGTACTTC.

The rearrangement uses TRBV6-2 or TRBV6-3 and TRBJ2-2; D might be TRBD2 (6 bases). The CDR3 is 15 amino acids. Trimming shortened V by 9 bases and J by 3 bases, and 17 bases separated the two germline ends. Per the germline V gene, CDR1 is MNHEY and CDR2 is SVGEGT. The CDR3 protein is CASRRGSIDTGELFF. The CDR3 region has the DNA TGTGCCAGTCGGCGGGGTTCCATCGACACCGGGGAGCTGTTTTTT.

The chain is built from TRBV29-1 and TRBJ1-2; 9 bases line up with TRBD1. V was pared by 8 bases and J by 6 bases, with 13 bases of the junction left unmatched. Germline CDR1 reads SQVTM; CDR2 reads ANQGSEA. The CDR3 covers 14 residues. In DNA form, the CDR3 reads TGCAGCTCACGAGACAGGGGGGGAAAGGATGGCTACACCTTC. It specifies CSSRDRGGKDGYTF. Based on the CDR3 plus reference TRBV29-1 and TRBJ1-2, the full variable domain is SAVISQKPSRDICQRGTSLTIQCQVDSQVTMMFWYRQQPGQSLTLIATANQGSEATYESGFVIDKFPISRPNLTFSTLTVSNMSPEDSSIYLCSSRDRGGKDGYTFGSGTRLTVV.

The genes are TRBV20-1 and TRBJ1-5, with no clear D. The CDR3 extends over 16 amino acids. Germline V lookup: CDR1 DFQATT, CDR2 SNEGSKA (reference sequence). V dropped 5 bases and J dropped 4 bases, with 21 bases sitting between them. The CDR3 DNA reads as TGCAGTGCTTCAACAATATCCATGGGTCCAAATCAGCCCCAGCATTTT. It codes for CSASTISMGPNQPQHF.

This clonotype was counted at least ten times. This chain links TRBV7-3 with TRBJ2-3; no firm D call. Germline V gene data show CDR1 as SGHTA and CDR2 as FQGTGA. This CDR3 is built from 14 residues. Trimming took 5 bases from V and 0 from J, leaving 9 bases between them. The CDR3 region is CASSQGPSTDTQYF. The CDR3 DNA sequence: TGTGCCAGCAGCCAAGGGCCTAGCACAGATACGCAGTATTTT. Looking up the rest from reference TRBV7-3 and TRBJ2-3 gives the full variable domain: GAGVSQTPSNKVTEKGKYVELRCDPISGHTALYWYRQSLGQGPEFLIYFQGTGAADDSGLPNDRFFAVRPEGSVSTLKIQRTERGDSAVYLCASSQGPSTDTQYFGPGTRLTVL.

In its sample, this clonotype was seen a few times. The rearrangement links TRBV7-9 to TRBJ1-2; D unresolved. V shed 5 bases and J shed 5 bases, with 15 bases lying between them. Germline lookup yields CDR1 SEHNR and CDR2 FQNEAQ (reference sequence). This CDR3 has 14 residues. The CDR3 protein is CASSPLFLEYGYTF. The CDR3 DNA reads TGTGCCAGCAGCCCCCTTTTCCTTGAGTATGGCTACACCTTC.

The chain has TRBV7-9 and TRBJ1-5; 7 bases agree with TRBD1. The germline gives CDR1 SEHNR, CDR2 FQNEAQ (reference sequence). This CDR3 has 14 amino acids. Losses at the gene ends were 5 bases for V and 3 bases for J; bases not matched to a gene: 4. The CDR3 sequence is CASSTTGFNQPQHF. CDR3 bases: TGTGCCAGCAGCACGACAGGGTTCAATCAGCCCCAGCATTTT. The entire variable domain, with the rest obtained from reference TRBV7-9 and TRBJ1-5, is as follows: DTGVSQNPRHKITKRGQNVTFRCDPISEHNRLYWYRQTLGQGPEFLTYFQNEAQLEKSRLLSDRFSAERPKGSFSTLEIQRTEQGDSAMYLCASSTTGFNQPQHFGDGTRLSIL.

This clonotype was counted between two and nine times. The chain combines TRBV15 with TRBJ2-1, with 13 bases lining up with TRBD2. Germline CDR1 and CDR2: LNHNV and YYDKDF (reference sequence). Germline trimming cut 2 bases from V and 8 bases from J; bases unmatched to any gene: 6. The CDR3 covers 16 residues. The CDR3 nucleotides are TGTGCCACCAGCAGATCGGGACTAGCGGGACCGGATGAGCAGTTCTTC. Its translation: CATSRSGLAGPDEQFF.

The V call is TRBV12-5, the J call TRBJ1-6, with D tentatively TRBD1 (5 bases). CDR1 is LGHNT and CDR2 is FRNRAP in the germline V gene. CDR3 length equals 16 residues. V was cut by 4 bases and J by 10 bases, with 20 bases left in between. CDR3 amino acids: CASGSDGYGTRSPLHF. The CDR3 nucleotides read TGTGCTAGTGGTTCTGACGGATATGGGACCAGATCACCCCTCCACTTT.

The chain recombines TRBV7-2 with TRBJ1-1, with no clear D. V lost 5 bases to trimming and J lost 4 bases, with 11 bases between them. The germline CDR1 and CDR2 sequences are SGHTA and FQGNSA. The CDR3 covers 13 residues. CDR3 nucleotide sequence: TGTGCCAGCAGCACAACGGTGGCCACTGAAGCTTTCTTT. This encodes CASSTTVATEAFF.

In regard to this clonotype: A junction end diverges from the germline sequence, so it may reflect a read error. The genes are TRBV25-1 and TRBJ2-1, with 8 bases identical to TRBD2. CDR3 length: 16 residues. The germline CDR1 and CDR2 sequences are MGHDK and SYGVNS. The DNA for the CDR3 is TGTGCCAGCAGTGAAGAACGCCTAGCGGGTTCCGATGAGCGGTTCTTC. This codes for CASSEERLAGSDERFF.

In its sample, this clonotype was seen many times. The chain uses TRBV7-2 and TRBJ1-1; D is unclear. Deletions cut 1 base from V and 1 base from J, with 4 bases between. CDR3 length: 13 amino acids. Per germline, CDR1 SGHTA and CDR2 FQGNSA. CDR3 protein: CASSLGKNTEAFF. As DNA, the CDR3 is TGTGCCAGCAGCTTAGGGAAGAACACTGAAGCTTTCTTT.

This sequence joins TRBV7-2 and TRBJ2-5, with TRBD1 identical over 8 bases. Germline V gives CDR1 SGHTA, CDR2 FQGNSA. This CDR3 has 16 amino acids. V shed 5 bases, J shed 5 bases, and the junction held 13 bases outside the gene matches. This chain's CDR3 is CASSARDRRSWETQYF. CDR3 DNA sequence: TGTGCCAGCAGCGCCCGGGACAGGCGCTCGTGGGAGACCCAGTACTTC.

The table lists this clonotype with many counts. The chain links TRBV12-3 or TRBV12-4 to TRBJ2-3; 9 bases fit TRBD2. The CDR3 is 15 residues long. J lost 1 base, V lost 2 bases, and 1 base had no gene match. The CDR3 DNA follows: TGTGCCAGCAGTTTACGGACTAGCGGCACAGATACGCAGTATTTT. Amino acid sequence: CASSLRTSGTDTQYF.

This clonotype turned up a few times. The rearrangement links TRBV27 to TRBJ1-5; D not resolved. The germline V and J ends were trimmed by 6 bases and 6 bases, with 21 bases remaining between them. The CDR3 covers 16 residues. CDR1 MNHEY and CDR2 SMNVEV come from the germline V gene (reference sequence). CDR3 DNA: TGTGCCAGCAGCCCTCGAGCAGGAGGGCTGAGTCAGCCCCAGCATTTT. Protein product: CASSPRAGGLSQPQHF.

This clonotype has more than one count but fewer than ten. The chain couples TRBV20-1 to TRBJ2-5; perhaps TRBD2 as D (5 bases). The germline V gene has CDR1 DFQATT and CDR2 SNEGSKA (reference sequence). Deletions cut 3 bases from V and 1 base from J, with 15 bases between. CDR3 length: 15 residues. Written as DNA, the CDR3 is TGCAGTGCTAGGCCGTGGGGAGACTTCCAAGAGACCCAGTACTTC. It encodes CSARPWGDFQETQYF.

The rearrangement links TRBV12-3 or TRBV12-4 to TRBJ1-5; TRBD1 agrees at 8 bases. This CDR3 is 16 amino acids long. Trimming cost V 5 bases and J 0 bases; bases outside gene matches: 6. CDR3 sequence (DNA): TGTGCCAGCAGTCCTGGACAGGGCGGTAGCAATCAGCCCCAGCATTTT. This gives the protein CASSPGQGGSNQPQHF.

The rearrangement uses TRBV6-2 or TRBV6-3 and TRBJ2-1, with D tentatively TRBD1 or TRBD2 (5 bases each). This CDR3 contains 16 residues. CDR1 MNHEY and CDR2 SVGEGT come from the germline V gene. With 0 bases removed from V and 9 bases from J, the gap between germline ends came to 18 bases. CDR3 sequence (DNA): TGTGCCAGCAGTTACTCGTTCGAGGGACCTACCATTGAGCAGTTCTTC. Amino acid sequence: CASSYSFEGPTIEQFF.

CDR3 amino acids: CASSSSGSLSEQFF. CDR3 nucleotides: TGTGCCAGCAGCTCTAGCGGGAGTTTAAGTGAGCAGTTCTTC. The chain joins TRBV7-3 to TRBJ2-1, with 10 nucleotides matching TRBD2. The V segment lost 4 bases and the J segment 9 bases; nucleotides outside the gene matches: 6. The germline gives CDR1 SGHTA, CDR2 FQGTGA. The CDR3 length is 14 residues.

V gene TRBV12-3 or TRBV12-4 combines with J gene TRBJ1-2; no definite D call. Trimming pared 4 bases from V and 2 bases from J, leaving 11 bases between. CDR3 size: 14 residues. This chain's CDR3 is CASSSRVWNYGYTF. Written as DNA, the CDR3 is TGTGCCAGCAGTTCACGGGTGTGGAACTATGGCTACACCTTC.

The CDR3 DNA reads as TGTGCCAGCTCAAATTCCGGGACAGGTCTTGGAAACACCATATATTTT. Translating it yields CASSNSGTGLGNTIYF. The chain employs TRBV18 and TRBJ1-3; TRBD1 matches 8 bases. The CDR3 spans 16 residues. The J segment lost 3 bases and the V segment lost 5 bases, leaving 9 bases of the junction unmatched. CDR1 and CDR2 from the germline V gene are KGHSH and LQKENI.

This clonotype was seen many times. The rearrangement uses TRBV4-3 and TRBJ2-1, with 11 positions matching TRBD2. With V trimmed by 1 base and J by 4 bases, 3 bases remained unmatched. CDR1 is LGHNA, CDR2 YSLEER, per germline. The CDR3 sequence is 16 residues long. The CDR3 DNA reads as TGCGCCAGCAGCCAAGTAGCGGGAGGGACATACAATGAGCAGTTCTTC. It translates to CASSQVAGGTYNEQFF.